This record concerns one TCR beta chain sequence. What it recognizes is unknown. Other nucleotide sequences in the sample specify the same CDR3. The sample originates from a study of beta chain features in type 1 diabetes. The sequenced template was cDNA made from the entire isolated RNA. Sequencing was performed with immunoSEQ multiplex PCR; in TCRdb, only in-frame clones are kept and a portion is missing. Seen here are fewer than 550,000 clones, roughly 10% observed once, and the top ten hold 0.045% to 0.05%. General study findings and limits: Overrepresentation of cells with high TCR expression could result from cDNA sequencing.

Markers CD45RO/CCR7/CD25/CD127/CD95/CD27 served to sort CD4+ naive, central memory, regulatory and stem cell-like memory cells. Once sorted, every population was more than 95% pure. Germline CDR1 and CDR2: SQVTM and ANQGSEA. The CDR3 sequence is 12 residues long. Trimming removed 5 bases from V and 4 bases from J; junction bases left unmatched: 3. The receptor was isolated from a woman between 18 and 30 years old in good health. The sequenced sample consisted of naive CD4+ T cells from blood. The rearrangement joins TRBV29-1 to TRBJ1-1; 8 bases agree with TRBD1. The CDR3 here is CSVRTGGTEAFF. In DNA form, the CDR3 reads TGCAGCGTTCGCACAGGGGGCACTGAAGCTTTCTTT.